The rows below give T cell receptor beta chains drawn from one sample of a study of CD8 T cells in ankylosing spondylitis. TCRdb passed the 5' RACE reads through MiXCR, listing each CDR3 protein once. The table shows roughly 40,000 distinct CDR3 sequences, with approximately 15% occurring only once. Sequenced sample: blood. All receptors come from a male donor with ankylosing spondylitis or in good health (not recorded which). Each CDR3 is given with its conserved first and last residue. A D gene is named only where the DNA matches it firmly. Expanded clones get a size class; other rows say once, few or many, or leave the size out.

.,TRBJ2-3,TRBV5-1,.,TGCGCCAGCAGCTTGGGTAGCGGACCCACAGATACGCAGTATTTT,CASSLGSGPTDTQYF
.,TRBJ2-5,TRBV12-3/TRBV12-4,few,TGTGCCAGCAGTACTCTCTATTTCCAGTACTTC,CASSTLYFQYF
TRBD1,TRBJ2-2,TRBV7-7,.,TGTGCTAGCAGCCCACTGACAGGGGCCGGGGAGCTGTTTTTT,CASSPLTGAGELFF
TRBD2,TRBJ2-3,TRBV5-1,.,TGCGCCAGCAGCTTAAGACTAGCGGGGGCAACAGATACGCAGTATTTT,CASSLRLAGATDTQYF
.,TRBJ2-2,TRBV6-6,.,TGTGCCAGCAGTTACATAGGGATAGAAACCGGGGAGCTGTTTTTT,CASSYIGIETGELFF
.,TRBJ2-4,TRBV28,.,TGTGCCAGCAGTTTAAGTGCCAAAAACATTCAGTACTTC,CASSLSAKNIQYF
.,TRBJ2-1,TRBV12-3/TRBV12-4,few,TGTGCCAGCAGTCCGAGGCAGAGGTCCTACAATGAGCAGTTCTTC,CASSPRQRSYNEQFF
.,TRBJ1-1,TRBV24-1,many,TGTGCCACCAGGGAGACAGGCGCTAACACTGAAGCTTTCTTT,CATRETGANTEAFF
.,TRBJ1-4,TRBV12-3/TRBV12-4,many,TGTGCCAGCAGTTTGTCGGGAGATCGAGACGAAAAACTGTTTTTT,CASSLSGDRDEKLFF
TRBD1,TRBJ2-5,TRBV7-2,.,TGTGCCAGCACCCAGGGGGCAGTAGAGACCCAGTACTTC,CASTQGAVETQYF
.,TRBJ2-2,TRBV12-3/TRBV12-4,few,TGTGCCAGCAGTCCTGGACAGGCGGGGACCGGGGAGCTGTTTTTT,CASSPGQAGTGELFF
TRBD2,TRBJ2-1,TRBV11-2,.,TGTGCCAGCACCCCCGGGACTAATAACGATGAGCAGTTCTTC,CASTPGTNNDEQFF
.,TRBJ1-1,TRBV18,.,TGTGCCAGCTCACCACCGCGGGGGATGAACACTGAAGCTTTCTTT,CASSPPRGMNTEAFF
.,TRBJ2-2,TRBV25-1,many,TGTGCCAGCCAAACCCCAGGGAGCACCGGGGAGCTGTTTTTT,CASQTPGSTGELFF
TRBD1,TRBJ2-1,TRBV29-1,few,TGCAGCGTTGGCAAACAGGGGAGAAATGAGCAGTTCTTC,CSVGKQGRNEQFF
.,TRBJ1-1,TRBV29-1,.,TGCAGCGGGGGAGGAGTTTTGAACACTGAAGCTTTCTTT,CSGGGVLNTEAFF
.,TRBJ2-2,TRBV5-1,.,TGCGCCAGCAGCTTAAAAACCTGGAGTCAGGGGGGTTCCGGGGAGCTGTTTTTT,CASSLKTWSQGGSGELFF
.,TRBJ1-5,TRBV5-6,few,TGTGCCAGCAGCTTGAGAGGGAACATTAATCAGCCCCAGCATTTT,CASSLRGNINQPQHF
.,TRBJ2-3,TRBV12-3/TRBV12-4,.,TGTGCCACTTATGGGGGGGCTGGCACAGATACGCAGTATTTT,CATYGGAGTDTQYF
.,TRBJ2-5,TRBV25-1,.,TGTGCCAGCAGTGAATTTTTCGTTGATGAGGGTTCTCTACACGAGACCCAGTACTTC,CASSEFFVDEGSLHETQYF
.,TRBJ2-1,TRBV12-3/TRBV12-4,.,TGTGCCAGCACTTCAGGGTTCTCCTACAATGAGCAGTTCTTC,CASTSGFSYNEQFF
TRBD1,TRBJ1-1,TRBV28,.,TGTGCCAGCAGCGGGGCCAGGGGGACTGAAGCTTTCTTT,CASSGARGTEAFF
.,TRBJ2-5,TRBV2,many,TGTGCCAGCGGTCGGGGTATTGAGACCCAGTACTTC,CASGRGIETQYF
TRBD1,TRBJ1-1,TRBV29-1,.,TGCAGCGTGAGGGACAGGGCGGGTACTGAAGCTTTCTTT,CSVRDRAGTEAFF
TRBD2,TRBJ2-3,TRBV10-3,.,TGTGCCATCAGTACTAGCGGGAGTAGAGATACGCAGTATTTT,CAISTSGSRDTQYF
TRBD1,TRBJ2-1,TRBV6-5,.,TGTGCCAGCAGTTACGGGGACAGACTTTACAATGAGCAGTTCTTC,CASSYGDRLYNEQFF
TRBD2,TRBJ2-5,TRBV5-1,few,TGCGCCAGCAGCTTGGCACCCGGACTAGCCGCCCAAGAGACCCAGTACTTC,CASSLAPGLAAQETQYF
TRBD1,TRBJ2-1,TRBV3-1,.,TGTGCCAGCAGCCCCCCCAGAGGGACAGAGATTTACAATGAGCAGTTCTTC,CASSPPRGTEIYNEQFF
.,TRBJ2-2,TRBV6-6,.,TGTGCCAGCAGTTACGGGCTGAACACCGGGGAGCTGTTTTTT,CASSYGLNTGELFF
.,TRBJ2-4,TRBV12-3/TRBV12-4,.,TGTGCCAGCAGTTTAGACATAAACATTCAGTACTTC,CASSLDINIQYF
TRBD2,TRBJ2-1,TRBV15,.,TGTGCCACCAGCAGAGAGGAACAAGCGGGGGGCAATGAGCAGTTCTTC,CATSREEQAGGNEQFF
.,TRBJ2-3,TRBV29-1,.,TGCAGCGTGGTCTCCGGGGGAGGACAGTATTTT,CSVVSGGGQYF
.,TRBJ2-5,TRBV20-1,few,TGCAGTGCTTTCCTTGGGGGGAAAGAGACCCAGTACTTC,CSAFLGGKETQYF
.,TRBJ2-1,TRBV12-3/TRBV12-4,few,TGTGCCAGCAGTTTTCGGGGAAATGAGCAGTTCTTC,CASSFRGNEQFF
.,TRBJ2-1,TRBV3-1,many,TGTGCCAGCAGCCGGAGCTCCTACAATGAGCAGTTCTTC,CASSRSSYNEQFF
TRBD1,TRBJ1-4,TRBV4-2,few,TGTGCCAGCAGCCGACGGGACAGTTCCACCGAAAAACTGTTTTTT,CASSRRDSSTEKLFF
TRBD2,TRBJ2-3,TRBV5-1,.,TGCGCCAGCAGCTTGCTAGCGGGAGGCACAGATACGCAGTATTTT,CASSLLAGGTDTQYF
TRBD2,TRBJ2-1,TRBV9,.,TGTGCCAGCAGCTCCCAGACTAGCGGGAGATGGTACAATGAGCAGTTCTTC,CASSSQTSGRWYNEQFF
.,TRBJ2-2,TRBV7-3,few,TGTGCCAGCAGCTTAGTCGGAAACACCGGGGAGCTGTTTTTT,CASSLVGNTGELFF
.,TRBJ2-7,TRBV7-2,few,TGTGCCAGCAGCCTACTACAGGGTTACGAGCAGTACTTC,CASSLLQGYEQYF
.,TRBJ2-1,TRBV7-9,few,TGTGCCAGCAGCGACGCGGCGGAACCATACAATGAGCAGTTCTTC,CASSDAAEPYNEQFF
TRBD1,TRBJ2-7,TRBV6-2/TRBV6-3,.,TGTGCCAGCAGTTACCCCGGGGACAGGAGTTGGGACGAGCAGTACTTC,CASSYPGDRSWDEQYF
.,TRBJ2-1,TRBV7-2,few,TGTGCCAGCAGCGTGGGCAGCCCCAGATCCTACAATGAGCAGTTCTTC,CASSVGSPRSYNEQFF
TRBD2,TRBJ2-3,TRBV7-2,few,TGTGCCAGCAGCTATAGCGGAGGACTAGGTAGCACAGATACGCAGTATTTT,CASSYSGGLGSTDTQYF
.,TRBJ2-7,TRBV24-1,few,TGTGCCACCAGTGACTCTGGACGGGCGAGGCAGTACTTC,CATSDSGRARQYF
.,TRBJ2-3,TRBV11-2,few,TGTGCCAGCAGCCACTTTGGGGGGGGCCGGGATACGCAGTATTTT,CASSHFGGGRDTQYF
.,TRBJ2-3,TRBV5-1,.,TGCGCCAGCAGCTTGGGGGTTAGCGCCCCTAGCACAGATACGCAGTATTTT,CASSLGVSAPSTDTQYF
.,TRBJ1-5,TRBV20-1,.,TGCAGTGCTAGACAGGGGCGCAATCAGCCCCAGCATTTT,CSARQGRNQPQHF
.,TRBJ1-1,TRBV5-1,few,TGCGCCAGCAGCGTAGCCGGGACAAACACTGAAGCTTTCTTT,CASSVAGTNTEAFF
TRBD2,TRBJ2-7,TRBV11-2,.,TGTGCCAGCAGCTTGATCGGGGGGGGCTACGAGCAGTACTTC,CASSLIGGGYEQYF